One and the same sample provided the 20 T cell receptor beta chains below, sequenced in a study of blood T cell repertoires in COVID-19 (dated by TCRdb to the early 2020s). The library was produced with the immunoSEQ multiplex PCR assay. As stored in TCRdb, this immuneACCESS dataset retains in-frame rearrangements with V and J assigned. A fraction of the clones does not appear; measured against another copy, unresolved V genes explain less than half of the discrepancy, and the remainder lacks a known reason. This sample gives fewer than 250,000 clones in total; over 90% of them show up just once. The biggest ten clones account for roughly 0.89% of the sample. The sequenced sample consisted of peripheral blood. These receptors were taken from a man aged 25-40 years with COVID-19, enrolled during active disease.

This chain connects TRBV6-1 to TRBJ1-6; 7 nucleotides match TRBD1. The J segment lost 7 bases and the V segment lost 2 bases, leaving 5 bases of the junction unmatched. CDR3 size: 15 residues. Germline CDR1 and CDR2: MNHNS and SASEGT. The CDR3 DNA is TGTGCCAGCAGTGAACCGGGACAGCTAAATTCACCCCTCCACTTT. This translates into CASSEPGQLNSPLHF.

In its sample, this clone was seen a few times. The rearrangement uses TRBV6-1 and TRBJ2-7; 8 bases match TRBD1. CDR1 MNHNS and CDR2 SASEGT come from the germline V gene. With 3 bases clipped from V and 3 bases from J, the junction kept 7 bases outside the gene matches. The CDR3 contains 15 residues. CDR3 sequence reads: CASSDGTGAIYEQYF. The DNA for the CDR3 is TGTGCCAGCAGTGACGGGACAGGTGCAATCTACGAGCAGTACTTC.

The chain couples TRBV6-5 to TRBJ2-7; D is perhaps TRBD1 (5 bases). CDR3 length equals 14 residues. Germline assignment: CDR1 MNHEY and CDR2 SVGAGI. V lost 7 bases and J 3 bases, leaving 16 bases between the germline ends. The CDR3 DNA follows: TGTGCCAGCACCCCCAGGGCTGGGATCTACGAGCAGTACTTC. It specifies CASTPRAGIYEQYF.

This clone was picked up one time. The V call is TRBV18, the J call TRBJ2-7; TRBD2 agrees at 14 bases. The junction had 9 bases not matched to a gene; V was cut back by 5 bases and J by 0 bases. The CDR3 extends over 18 amino acids. CDR1 and CDR2 from the germline V gene are KGHSH and LQKENI. The CDR3 coding sequence is TGTGCCAGCTCAACCGGGACTAGCGGGGGCGTTAGCTCCTACGAGCAGTACTTC. This gives the protein CASSTGTSGGVSSYEQYF. Filled out from reference TRBV18 and TRBJ2-7, the complete variable domain reads NAGVMQNPRHLVRRRGQEARLRCSPMKGHSHVYWYRQLPEEGLKFMVYLQKENIIDESGMPKERFSAEFPKEGPSILRIQQVVRGDSAAYFCASSTGTSGGVSSYEQYFGPGTRLTVT.

In its sample, this clone was seen a few times. A read error is likely, as this CDR3 ends without the conserved phenylalanine or tryptophan. The DNA is left out, because the CDR3 cannot be placed on it with certainty; the CDR3 is given as TCRdb lists it. The chain's CDR3 is CATRGGLRR. This chain joins TRBV24-1 and TRBJ1-5. CDR1 is KGHDR, CDR2 SFDVKD, per germline. The CDR3 is 9 residues long, ends included.

This chain links TRBV2 with TRBJ2-2; D is unclear. Trimming took off 6 bases at V and 4 bases at J, with 6 bases between the two ends. The CDR3 is made up of 12 amino acids. Germline CDR1 reads SNHLY; CDR2 reads FYNNEI. The CDR3 sequence is CASRVGTGELFF. In DNA, the CDR3 is TGTGCCAGCAGGGTCGGCACCGGGGAGCTGTTTTTT.

This rearrangement joins TRBV6-5 to TRBJ2-7, with D perhaps TRBD2 (7 bases). The CDR3 is 14 amino acids. V shed 7 bases and J shed 7 bases, with 20 bases lying between them. The germline gives CDR1 MNHEY, CDR2 SVGAGI. CDR3 coding DNA: TGTGCCAGCACCCTTACCGCGGGGGCTTGGGAGCAGTACTTC. It encodes CASTLTAGAWEQYF.

This chain joins TRBV19 and TRBJ2-7; 9 nucleotides match TRBD1. Germline V gene sequence: CDR1 LNHDA, CDR2 SQIVND (reference sequence). This CDR3 contains 21 residues. The V and J ends lost 3 bases and 1 base, in that order; junction bases with no gene match: 22. The CDR3: CASSMVPPHLTGGKGSYEQYF. CDR3 in DNA: TGTGCCAGTAGTATGGTCCCGCCCCATTTAACAGGGGGCAAGGGGTCCTACGAGCAGTACTTC.

The genes are TRBV4-2 and TRBJ1-2, with 11 bases fitting TRBD1. CDR3 length equals 16 residues. Trimming at V came to 0 bases and at J to 4 bases, leaving 4 bases not matched to a gene. The germline gives CDR1 LGHNA, CDR2 YNFKEQ. The CDR3 protein is CASSQDRTGGGYGYTF. In nucleotides, the CDR3 is TGTGCCAGCAGCCAAGATCGGACAGGGGGCGGCTATGGCTACACCTTC.

The chain carries TRBV7-6 and TRBJ1-1, with TRBD1 matching 9 bases. Germline CDR1 is SGHVS and CDR2 is FNYEAQ. CDR3 length: 14 residues. V trimming: 5 bases; J trimming: 10 bases; junction bases outside the gene matches: 11. The CDR3 here is CASSAMDRGESAFF. Written as DNA, the CDR3 is TGTGCCAGCAGCGCAATGGACAGGGGAGAATCAGCTTTCTTT.

V usage is TRBV19 and J usage is TRBJ2-3, with D possibly being TRBD1 (6 bases). Trimming took off 6 bases at V and 3 bases at J, with 16 bases between the two ends. CDR1 LNHDA and CDR2 SQIVND come from the germline V gene (reference sequence). CDR3 length equals 15 residues. CDR3 region: CASSPGDRQTDTQYF. DNA for the CDR3: TGTGCCAGTAGCCCTGGCGACAGGCAAACAGATACGCAGTATTTT.

On this clone itself: This likely comes from a read error, as the CDR3 has no conserved phenylalanine or tryptophan at its end. This chain connects TRBV7-6 to TRBJ2-2, with D maybe TRBD2 (5 bases). The CDR3 is 16 amino acids. Trimming stripped 5 bases from V and 0 bases from J, with 13 bases between. Germline values: CDR1 SGHVS, CDR2 FNYEAQ. For the CDR3, the DNA is TGTGCCAGCAGCCCCAGCATGAGGGCGAACACCGGGGAGCTGTTTCTT. Translated: CASSPSMRANTGELFL.

In this sample, this clone turned up a few times. The J gene is TRBJ1-1, the V gene TRBV27; D gene unclear. With 2 bases removed from V and 7 bases from J, the gap between germline ends came to 11 bases. Germline values: CDR1 MNHEY, CDR2 SMNVEV (reference sequence). The length of the CDR3 is 13 residues. In nucleotides, the CDR3 is TGTGCCAGCAGTTTAGGTCCGTTGAGTGAAGCTTTCTTT. As protein: CASSLGPLSEAFF.

V is TRBV6-5 and J is TRBJ1-1, with TRBD1 matching over 7 bases. The CDR3 is 15 amino acids. With 3 bases clipped from V and 0 bases from J, the junction kept 4 bases outside the gene matches. From germline, CDR1 is MNHEY and CDR2 SVGAGI. CDR3 amino acids: CASSYSGQMNTEAFF. For the CDR3, the DNA is TGTGCCAGCAGTTATTCGGGACAGATGAACACTGAAGCTTTCTTT.

The J gene is TRBJ1-4, the V gene TRBV6-5; 8 nucleotides align to TRBD1. Germline V gene lookup returns CDR1 MNHEY and CDR2 SVGAGI. With 6 bases clipped from V and 7 bases from J, the junction kept 10 bases outside the gene matches. This CDR3 has 15 amino acids. The CDR3 protein is CASRTLDRGVEKLFF. The CDR3 coding sequence is TGTGCCAGCAGAACCTTAGACAGGGGTGTTGAAAAACTGTTTTTT.

This clone was seen a single time. V is TRBV27 and J is TRBJ1-1, with 8 bases aligning to TRBD1. Per the germline V gene, CDR1 is MNHEY and CDR2 is SMNVEV (reference sequence). There are 14 residues in the CDR3. Trimming at V came to 7 bases and at J to 6 bases, leaving 10 bases not matched to a gene. The CDR3 DNA reads as TGTGCCAGCACCCGGACAGGGTTTTGGGCTGAAGCTTTCTTT. This encodes CASTRTGFWAEAFF.

CDR3 in amino acids: CATSRDLVKGQSGYTF. The DNA of the CDR3 is TGTGCCACCAGCAGAGATCTGGTAAAAGGACAGAGCGGCTACACCTTC. This chain joins TRBV15 and TRBJ1-2; D may be TRBD1 (6 bases). CDR3 length: 16 amino acids. Per germline, CDR1 LNHNV and CDR2 YYDKDF (reference sequence). Trimming shortened V by 0 bases and J by 8 bases, and 19 bases separated the two germline ends.

The V gene is TRBV18, the J gene TRBJ2-1; TRBD2 matches at 10 bases. After removal of 2 bases from V and 9 bases from J, the junction contained 7 bases not matched to a gene. The CDR3 is 15 residues long. The V gene's germline CDR1 is KGHSH and CDR2 LQKENI. The CDR3 spells CASSPGTSVPGEQFF. The CDR3 nucleotides read TGTGCCAGCTCACCAGGGACTAGCGTCCCTGGTGAGCAGTTCTTC.

The chain employs TRBV27 and TRBJ1-5; the match to TRBD1 covers 9 bases. The ends lost 5 bases at V and 6 bases at J; junction bases unmatched: 8. The CDR3 totals 15 residues. The germline V gene encodes CDR1 MNHEY and CDR2 SMNVEV (reference sequence). CDR3 DNA: TGTGCCAGCAGTAATGACAGGGGGTCGATTCAGCCCCAGCATTTT. Its protein is CASSNDRGSIQPQHF.

The chain joins TRBV5-1 to TRBJ2-7, with D tentatively TRBD2 (7 bases). The CDR3 contains 15 residues. Germline V gives CDR1 SGHRS, CDR2 YFSETQ. The V end was cut by 6 bases, the J end by 4 bases, with 20 bases between. The CDR3: CASNQGGGPFYEQYF. CDR3 DNA: TGCGCCAGCAACCAGGGCGGGGGCCCCTTTTACGAGCAGTACTTC.